Each of the 7 T cell receptor beta chains below was sequenced from the same sample in a study of cytomegalovirus exposure and HLA in healthy donors (dated by TCRdb to between 2016 and 2019). Libraries were prepared through the immunoSEQ multiplex PCR assay. The multiplex PCR relied on a mix of 60 forward primers for TCR Vbeta segments and 13 reverse primers for TCR Jbeta segments. The table comes from immuneACCESS by way of TCRdb, which keeps in-frame sequences with V and J called. Part of the clones is missing from these tables; in studies checked, under half for an unresolved V gene and the rest for unknown reasons. In this sample the table shows some 170,000 clones, around four fifths of which occur a single time. The ten largest clones represent about 4% of the sample. Sequenced input: PBMCs. These receptor sequences come from a man between 50 and 59 years old in good health and CMV-seropositive.

This clone was counted a few times. This rearrangement joins TRBV6-7 to TRBJ1-1; D unclear. TRBV6-7 is classed as an ORF, of uncertain function. CDR3 length: 14 residues. The V end was cut by 2 bases, the J end by 10 bases, with 17 bases between. As DNA, the CDR3 is TGTGCCAGCAGTTACCATCGGGTTAGCAGAACAGCTTTCTTT. It translates to CASSYHRVSRTAFF.

The table lists this clone with a few counts. This rearrangement joins TRBV2 to TRBJ2-1, with D tentatively TRBD2 (5 bases). The CDR3 contains 12 residues. Germline V gene lookup returns CDR1 SNHLY and CDR2 FYNNEI. Trimming cost V 8 bases and J 5 bases, with 10 bases left between them. CDR3 region: CASGERHNEQFF. CDR3 nucleotides: TGTGCCAGCGGGGAGCGCCACAATGAGCAGTTCTTC. Full variable domain (rest looked up from reference TRBV2 and TRBJ2-1): EPEVTQTPSHQVTQMGQEVILRCVPISNHLYFYWYRQILGQKVEFLVSFYNNEISEKSEIFDDQFSVERPDGSNFTLKIRSTKLEDSAMYFCASGERHNEQFFGPGTRLTVL.

The chain has TRBV2 and TRBJ2-1; TRBD2 might be the D (6 bases). Germline V gene sequence: CDR1 SNHLY, CDR2 FYNNEI. Trimming cost V 8 bases and J 5 bases, with 16 bases left between them. The CDR3 covers 14 residues. CDR3 in amino acids: CASLKQEGHNEQFF. The CDR3 DNA follows: TGTGCCAGCCTCAAACAGGAGGGGCACAATGAGCAGTTCTTC. The variable domain in full, with the rest retrieved from reference TRBV2 and TRBJ2-1, is EPEVTQTPSHQVTQMGQEVILRCVPISNHLYFYWYRQILGQKVEFLVSFYNNEISEKSEIFDDQFSVERPDGSNFTLKIRSTKLEDSAMYFCASLKQEGHNEQFFGPGTRLTVL.

V is TRBV27 and J is TRBJ2-5; D is perhaps TRBD1 (6 bases). Gene TRBJ2-7 matches the end of the DNA better, so the J call may be wrong. CDR3 length: 15 amino acids. Germline CDR1 MNHEY, CDR2 SMNVEV (reference sequence). CDR3 sequence reads: CASSLKAGVHHEQYF. CDR3 DNA sequence: TGTGCCAGCAGTTTAAAGGCAGGGGTTCACCACGAGCAGTACTTC.

The rearrangement links TRBV5-4 to TRBJ1-2; TRBD1 matches 10 bases. Per germline, CDR1 SGHNT and CDR2 YYREEE (reference sequence). The CDR3 sequence is 13 residues long. The trim removed 1 base at V and 7 bases at J, leaving 1 base unmatched. The CDR3 DNA is TGTGCCAGCAGCTTGCGACAGGGGGCTGGCTACACCTTC. It encodes CASSLRQGAGYTF.

The chain combines TRBV7-9 with TRBJ2-3, with 10 bases matching TRBD1. CDR3 length equals 15 residues. After removal of 5 bases from V and 5 bases from J, the junction contained 7 bases not matched to a gene. The germline V gene encodes CDR1 SEHNR and CDR2 FQNEAQ (reference sequence). This chain's CDR3 is CASSPGQGGIDTQYF. CDR3 sequence (DNA): TGTGCCAGCAGCCCCGGACAGGGGGGCATAGATACGCAGTATTTT.

The chain combines TRBV5-1 with TRBJ2-7; D not certain. Trimming took off 6 bases at V and 1 base at J, with 8 bases between the two ends. Germline V lookup: CDR1 SGHRS, CDR2 YFSETQ. The CDR3 extends over 12 amino acids. The CDR3 sequence is CASMSISYEQYF. The CDR3 DNA reads TGCGCCAGCATGTCCATTTCCTACGAGCAGTACTTC.